The 10 T cell receptor beta chains given below trace back to one sample, sequenced in a study of blood T cell repertoires in COVID-19. Sequencing used immunoSEQ multiplex PCR; TCRdb keeps in-frame clones, though not all of them. The profile covers 300,000 to 400,000 clones, with 80% to 90% appearing a single time and 1% taken by the ten largest. The specimen was PBMCs or T cells enriched from blood (not recorded which). All receptors come from a man aged 18 to 30 who had recovered from COVID-19.

This rearrangement joins TRBV2 to TRBJ1-2, with 8 bases lining up with TRBD1. Germline values: CDR1 SNHLY, CDR2 FYNNEI. The CDR3 contains 14 residues. V shed 5 bases and J 4 bases; nucleotides not matched to a gene: 6. CDR3 amino acids: CASSLEDRGYGYTF. DNA for the CDR3: TGTGCCAGCAGTCTCGAAGACAGGGGCTATGGCTACACCTTC. The variable domain in full, with the rest retrieved from reference TRBV2 and TRBJ1-2, is EPEVTQTPSHQVTQMGQEVILRCVPISNHLYFYWYRQILGQKVEFLVSFYNNEISEKSEIFDDQFSVERPDGSNFTLKIRSTKLEDSAMYFCASSLEDRGYGYTFGSGTRLTVV.

This chain joins TRBV7-6 and TRBJ1-3; D remains ambiguous. The CDR3 sequence is 16 residues long. Trimming removed 0 bases from V and 0 bases from J, with 9 bases in between. Germline V lookup: CDR1 SGHVS, CDR2 FNYEAQ. CDR3 sequence: CASSLAPLISGNTIYF. The CDR3 DNA is TGTGCCAGCAGCTTAGCCCCCCTAATCTCTGGAAACACCATATATTTT.

The CDR3 DNA is TGTGCCAGCAGCTTGGCGGCGGCAGCAGATACGCAGTATTTT. Translated, it gives CASSLAAAADTQYF. V and J are TRBV5-6 and TRBJ2-3, with unresolved D. Trimming took 0 bases from V and 4 from J, leaving 9 bases between them. Looked up from germline, CDR1 is SGHDT and CDR2 is YYEEEE. This CDR3 has 14 residues.

V and J are TRBV25-1 and TRBJ2-1; 8 bases fit TRBD1. V was clipped by 7 bases and J by 4 bases; unmatched bases: 9. The CDR3 is 15 residues long. The germline V gene has CDR1 MGHDK and CDR2 SYGVNS. For the CDR3, the DNA is TGTGCCAGCAAAAACAGGGGGAAAGGGTACAATGAGCAGTTCTTC. This encodes CASKNRGKGYNEQFF.

This rearrangement joins TRBV20-1 to TRBJ1-2; no firm D call. Germline-derived CDR1 and CDR2 are DFQATT and SNEGSKA (reference sequence). The CDR3 is 10 amino acids. The germline V and J ends were trimmed by 6 bases and 8 bases, with 10 bases remaining between them. Written as DNA, the CDR3 is TGCAGTGCCCCCAAATTGGGCTACACCTTC. Residues: CSAPKLGYTF.

The V gene is TRBV2, the J gene TRBJ1-4; D perhaps matches TRBD1 (6 bases). Trimming left V 7 bases short and J 8 bases short, with 17 bases between. The germline CDR1 and CDR2 sequences are SNHLY and FYNNEI. This CDR3 has 14 amino acids. For the CDR3, the DNA is TGTGCCAGCACCCGGACAGAGAGACGGGAAAAACTGTTTTTT. It is translated as CASTRTERREKLFF.

The CDR3 DNA reads TGTGCCAGCAGAAACCGGGCAGGGGAGAAAGCTTTCTTT. This translates into CASRNRAGEKAFF. The chain joins TRBV6-5 to TRBJ1-1; a possible D gene is TRBD1 (6 bases). CDR3 size: 13 residues. The V end lost 6 bases, the J end lost 9 bases, and 17 bases lay between the germline ends. Germline V CDR1 and CDR2: MNHEY, SVGAGI.

The chain carries TRBV7-6 and TRBJ1-2, with a weak D call TRBD1 (5 bases). This CDR3 contains 13 residues. Germline V gene data show CDR1 as SGHVS and CDR2 as FNYEAQ. V dropped 3 bases and J dropped 4 bases, with 9 bases sitting between them. The CDR3 coding sequence is TGTGCCAGCAGCTTGACAGAGACCTATGGCTACACCTTC. Translation gives CASSLTETYGYTF. Full variable domain (remainder filled in from reference TRBV7-6 and TRBJ1-2): GAGVSQSPRYKVTKRGQDVALRCDPISGHVSLYWYRQALGQGPEFLTYFNYEAQQDKSGLPNDRFSAERPEGSISTLTIQRTEQRDSAMYRCASSLTETYGYTFGSGTRLTVV.

This clone was detected a few times. The rearrangement joins TRBV27 to TRBJ1-3; D is perhaps TRBD1 (6 bases). This CDR3 comprises 16 residues. V gave up 6 bases and J gave up 1 base, with 16 bases separating them. Germline V gives CDR1 MNHEY, CDR2 SMNVEV (reference sequence). The CDR3 DNA sequence: TGTGCCAGCAGCCGGACAGTTTTCGGTTCTGGAAACACCATATATTTT. Translating it yields CASSRTVFGSGNTIYF.

This chain connects TRBV11-3 to TRBJ2-5; 8 nucleotides align to TRBD1. The CDR3 is 15 residues long. CDR1 is SGHNT, CDR2 YENEEA, per germline. The trim removed 4 bases at V and 5 bases at J, leaving 9 bases unmatched. Here the CDR3 reads CASSSRQGRSETQYF. Written as DNA, the CDR3 is TGTGCCAGCAGCTCCAGACAGGGGAGGTCGGAGACCCAGTACTTC. The full variable domain, its missing parts supplied by reference TRBV11-3 and TRBJ2-5, is EAGVVQSPRYKIIEKKQPVAFWCNPISGHNTLYWYLQNLGQGPELLIRYENEEAVDDSQLPKDRFSAERLKGVDSTLKIQPAELGDSAVYLCASSSRQGRSETQYFGPGTRLLVL.